This TCR beta chain derives from a study of cytomegalovirus exposure and HLA in healthy donors. Primers for the PCR totalled 60 Vbeta and 13 Jbeta. Clones were read by immunoSEQ multiplex PCR, and TCRdb kept only the in-frame ones, dropping some. The sample lists roughly 190,000 clones, approximately 84% seen once, with around 2.6% in the top ten. V was shortened by 5 bases and J by 2 bases, with 14 bases between the two germline ends. This CDR3 has 15 amino acids. The germline V gene encodes CDR1 LNHNV and CDR2 YYDKDF (reference sequence). The receptor's source is a female donor in good health and CMV-seronegative. Sequenced: PBMCs. The V and J genes are TRBV15 and TRBJ2-3, with D perhaps TRBD1 (6 bases). The CDR3 spells CATSAGVLDTDTQYF. CDR3 nucleotide sequence: TGTGCCACCAGCGCAGGGGTTTTGGACACAGATACGCAGTATTTT.